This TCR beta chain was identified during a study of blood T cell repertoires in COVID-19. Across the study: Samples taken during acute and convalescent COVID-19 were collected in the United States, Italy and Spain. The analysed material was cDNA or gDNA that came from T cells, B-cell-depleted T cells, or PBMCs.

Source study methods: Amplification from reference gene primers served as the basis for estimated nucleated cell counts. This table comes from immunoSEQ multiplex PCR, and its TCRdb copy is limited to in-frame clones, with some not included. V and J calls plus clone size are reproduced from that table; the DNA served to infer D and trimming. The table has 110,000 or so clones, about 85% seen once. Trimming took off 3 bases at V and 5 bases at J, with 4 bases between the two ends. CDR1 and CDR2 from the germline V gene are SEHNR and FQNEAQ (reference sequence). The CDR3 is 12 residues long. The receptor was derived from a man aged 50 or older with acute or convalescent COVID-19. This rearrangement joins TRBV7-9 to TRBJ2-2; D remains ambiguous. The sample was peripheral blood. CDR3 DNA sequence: TGTGCCAGCAGCTTTCCGACCGGGGAGCTGTTTTTT. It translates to CASSFPTGELFF.